Listed below are T cell receptor beta chains from one sample, sequenced in a study of T cell responses to AZD1222 COVID-19 vaccine. Clones were read by immunoSEQ multiplex PCR, and TCRdb kept only the in-frame ones, dropping some. The data hold about 150,000 clones, with roughly nine tenths observed a single time. This sample comprised peripheral blood, obtained after recovery from COVID-19. The receptors were sampled from an adult who had recovered from COVID-19. Both conserved end residues are part of each CDR3. The D gene is left open where the match is weak. The size field is filled for only some rows; it gives once, few, many or a size class.

TRBV6-1	.	TRBJ1-2	.	TGTGCCAGCAGTGAAGCAGTCGGATCTGGCTACACCTTC	CASSEAVGSGYTF
TRBV12-3/TRBV12-4	.	TRBJ2-7	.	TGTGCCAGCAGCCTGCAGGGTACCGAGCAGTACTTC	CASSLQGTEQYF
TRBV7-3	.	TRBJ2-5	.	TGTGCCAGCAGCTTAACTTGGGGAGAGACCCAGTACTTC	CASSLTWGETQYF
TRBV18	.	TRBJ2-1	.	TGTGCCAGCTCACCCGGCGTTCACAATGAGCAGTTCTTC	CASSPGVHNEQFF
TRBV5-5	.	TRBJ1-5	TRBD1	TGTGCCAGCAGCTCGGGACAGGGGTGGAATCAGCCCCAGCATTTT	CASSSGQGWNQPQHF
TRBV5-4	.	TRBJ1-1	TRBD1	TGTGCCAGCAGCTTTGGGTCAAACAGGGGGCGTGTCGCTGAAGCTTTCTTT	CASSFGSNRGRVAEAFF
TRBV19	.	TRBJ2-7	TRBD1	TGTGCCAGTAGTGTGGGACAGGGCCGGCACGAGCAGTACTTC	CASSVGQGRHEQYF
TRBV19	.	TRBJ2-7	TRBD1	TGTGCCACCGGGGACAGGGTGACCTACGAGCAGTACTTC	CATGDRVTYEQYF
TRBV11-2	.	TRBJ1-1	.	TGTGCCAGCAGCTTAGAATTCGGATTGAACACTGAAGCTTTCTTT	CASSLEFGLNTEAFF
TRBV6-6	.	TRBJ1-5	TRBD1	TGTGCCAGCAGTTACATCACAGGGGGGGATCAGCCCCAGCATTTT	CASSYITGGDQPQHF
TRBV5-5	.	TRBJ2-7	.	TGTGCCAGGGAAAGCGAGCAGTACTTC	CARESEQYF
TRBV11-2	.	TRBJ1-1	.	TGTGCCAGCAGCTTAGGAGGTGTGAACACTGAAGCTTTCTTT	CASSLGGVNTEAFF
TRBV7-9	once	TRBJ1-5	.	TGTGCCAGCAGCTTAAGTAGGGGGGGAGATCAGCCCCAGCATTTT	CASSLSRGGDQPQHF
TRBV7-9	.	TRBJ2-3	TRBD2	TGTGCCAGCAGCCCGGGACTAGCGGGGGGGCTCGTCACAGATACGCAGTATTTT	CASSPGLAGGLVTDTQYF
TRBV6-1	.	TRBJ2-1	TRBD2	TGTGCCAGCAGTGAAGTCTTGGGGGCTAGCGGGGGCAATGAGCAGTTCTTC	CASSEVLGASGGNEQFF
TRBV2	.	TRBJ2-2	TRBD1	TGTGCCAGCAACGGTCTACCGGGACAGGGGTTCTCCGGGGAGCTGTTTTTT	CASNGLPGQGFSGELFF
TRBV5-1	.	TRBJ2-2	TRBD2	TGCGCCAGCAGCTTGTTGGGGACTAGCGGGCCCACCGGGGAGCTGTTTTTT	CASSLLGTSGPTGELFF
TRBV12-3/TRBV12-4	once	TRBJ2-7	.	TGTGCCAGCAGACATCAGGAATCCTACGAGCAGTACTTC	CASRHQESYEQYF
TRBV6-5	.	TRBJ1-2	.	TGTGCCAGCAGTCACTCGACAGACTATGGCTACACCTTC	CASSHSTDYGYTF
TRBV10-1	.	TRBJ2-4	.	TGCGCCAGCAGTGAGGGCGACATAGCCAAAAACATTCAGTACTTC	CASSEGDIAKNIQYF
TRBV11-1	once	TRBJ1-1	TRBD1	TGTGCCAGCAGCCACAGGGGGAACACTGAAGCTTTCTTT	CASSHRGNTEAFF
TRBV4-2	.	TRBJ2-2	.	TGTGCCAGCAGCCAGACCCGGGATACGAACACCGGGGAGCTGTTTTTT	CASSQTRDTNTGELFF
TRBV4-2	.	TRBJ1-1	.	TGTGCCAGCAGCCAACTAGGGCTCGCTGAAGCTTTCTTT	CASSQLGLAEAFF
TRBV7-9	.	TRBJ2-1	.	TGTGCCAGCAGCTACGATCTCAGGGGTCCCTACAATGAGCAGTTCTTC	CASSYDLRGPYNEQFF
TRBV6-4	.	TRBJ1-1	.	TGTGCGCGCGGGGCCACGAGCGGGACTGAAGCTTTCTTT	CARGATSGTEAFF
TRBV19	.	TRBJ2-2	TRBD1	TGTGCCAGTAGTCGGACAGGGGGCGCCGACACCGGGGAGCTGTTTTTT	CASSRTGGADTGELFF
TRBV6-5	.	TRBJ2-5	.	TGTGCCAGCAGTTACTCACTAAAAGAGACCCAGTACTTC	CASSYSLKETQYF
TRBV20-1	.	TRBJ2-7	.	TGCAGTGCTAGAGTGGGGCATGGGCAGTACTTC	CSARVGHGQYF
TRBV19	.	TRBJ1-2	.	TGTGCCAGTAGTATAGTACCGGATTACTATGGCTACACCTTC	CASSIVPDYYGYTF
TRBV11-2	.	TRBJ2-1	.	TGTGCCAGCAGCCCCCGGTGGTGGTCCTACAATGAGCAGTTCTTC	CASSPRWWSYNEQFF
TRBV7-3	.	TRBJ2-3	TRBD2	TGTGCCAGCAGCCCAGGGACTAGCGGGGATACGCAGTATTTT	CASSPGTSGDTQYF
TRBV2	few	TRBJ1-5	.	TGTGCCAGCAGTCGCAGTACTCCGGGGGCGAATCAGCCCCAGCATTTT	CASSRSTPGANQPQHF
TRBV27	.	TRBJ1-1	.	TGTGCCAGCAGTATGCTAATGGGGTGGGACACTGAAGCTTTCTTT	CASSMLMGWDTEAFF
TRBV19	.	TRBJ2-7	TRBD1	TGTGCCAGTAGTCTCCGTTTGGACAGGAACCACGAGCAGTACTTC	CASSLRLDRNHEQYF
TRBV10-1	.	TRBJ2-3	TRBD2	TGCGCCAGCAGCCCTCCCGGACTGGGCGGGAGTGGGAACAGCGATACGCAGTATTTT	CASSPPGLGGSGNSDTQYF
TRBV2	.	TRBJ1-3	.	TGTGCCAGCAGTGGGGGGGGCTCTGGAAACACCATATATTTT	CASSGGGSGNTIYF
TRBV29-1	.	TRBJ2-7	TRBD1	TGCAGCGCCATTACAGGGGCCCAGGAGCAGTACTTC	CSAITGAQEQYF
TRBV5-6	.	TRBJ2-5	.	TGTGCCAGCAGCCTGTGGACAGCGGGGAAAGAGACCCAGTACTTC	CASSLWTAGKETQYF
TRBV5-4	.	TRBJ1-1	TRBD1	TGTGCCAGCAGCGGACACAGGGGGGGGAACACTGAAGCTTTCTTT	CASSGHRGGNTEAFF
TRBV10-3	.	TRBJ2-3	.	TGTGCCATCAGGGGTGCGTTTAGCACAGATACGCAGTATTTT	CAIRGAFSTDTQYF
TRBV13	.	TRBJ2-2	.	TGTGCCAGCAGCCGGGACCACAACACCGGGGAGCTGTTTTTT	CASSRDHNTGELFF
TRBV27	.	TRBJ2-1	TRBD1	TGTGCCAGCACCCCAAGGGGACAGCGATACAATGAGCAGTTCTTC	CASTPRGQRYNEQFF
TRBV5-4	.	TRBJ2-3	TRBD2	TGTGCCAGCAGCGCCCCGGAAAGCGGGGGGGCGAAGCAGTATTTT	CASSAPESGGAKQYF
TRBV5-1	.	TRBJ1-2	TRBD1	TGCGCCAGCAGCCCTAATCCGACAGGGCAGGGCTACACCTTC	CASSPNPTGQGYTF
TRBV20-1	.	TRBJ1-2	.	TGCAGTGTGGGGGGGGCGCGGGGCTACACCTTC	CSVGGARGYTF
TRBV12-5	.	TRBJ2-3	TRBD2	TGTGCTAGTGGTTCGCGGGGGGCGGATACGCAGTATTTT	CASGSRGADTQYF
TRBV28	few	TRBJ1-1	TRBD1	TGTGCCAGCAGTACACAGGGGAGAGCTTTCTTT	CASSTQGRAFF
TRBV6-1	.	TRBJ1-3	.	TGTGCCAGCAGTGAAGCCCCGGGGGGAAACACCATATATTTT	CASSEAPGGNTIYF
TRBV11-3	.	TRBJ2-2	TRBD1	TGTGCCAGCAGCTATTCAGGGGGACAGAACACCGGGGAGCTGTTTTTT	CASSYSGGQNTGELFF
TRBV7-6	.	TRBJ2-1	TRBD2	TGTGCCAGCAGCTTAGTAATCGGTCTAGCGGGGGGAAGCTCCTACAATGAGCAGTTCTTC	CASSLVIGLAGGSSYNEQFF
TRBV19	.	TRBJ2-3	.	TGTGCCAGTAAGTGGGCTAGCACAGATACGCAGTATTTT	CASKWASTDTQYF
TRBV9	.	TRBJ1-1	.	TGTGCCAGCAGCGAGGGTGGGAACACTGAAGCTTTCTTT	CASSEGGNTEAFF